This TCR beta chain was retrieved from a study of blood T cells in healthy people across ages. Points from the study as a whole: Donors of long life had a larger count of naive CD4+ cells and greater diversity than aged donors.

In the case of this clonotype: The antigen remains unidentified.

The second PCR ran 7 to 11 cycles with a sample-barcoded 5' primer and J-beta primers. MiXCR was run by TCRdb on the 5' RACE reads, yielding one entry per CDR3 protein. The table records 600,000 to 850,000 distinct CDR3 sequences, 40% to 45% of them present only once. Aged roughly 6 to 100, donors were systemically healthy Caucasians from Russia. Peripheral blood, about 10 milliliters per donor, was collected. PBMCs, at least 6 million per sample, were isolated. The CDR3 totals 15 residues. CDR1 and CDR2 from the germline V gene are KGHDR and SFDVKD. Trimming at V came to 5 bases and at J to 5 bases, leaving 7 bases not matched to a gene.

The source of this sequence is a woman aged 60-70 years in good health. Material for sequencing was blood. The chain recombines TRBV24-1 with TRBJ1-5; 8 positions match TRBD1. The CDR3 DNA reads TGTGCCACCAGTGCCTATGGACAGGGCGATCAGCCCCAGCATTTT. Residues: CATSAYGQGDQPQHF.